Here is one TCR beta chain with its context. This clone was seen a few times. The antigen it recognizes is unknown. Base-call qualities are not available, and no considerably larger clone is one nucleotide away. This specimen comes from a study of shared clonotypes between healthy human individuals (dated by TCRdb to about 2020). About the full investigation: Three men and two women, aged 18 to 49 years, made up the cohort. For each donor, CD4 naive and CD4 memory were each given three plates, CD8 naive was given two plates, and CD8 memory was given one plate. The study deeply sequenced blood TCR repertoires of about 5 healthy adults to estimate repertoire size and the extent of clonotype sharing between individuals. Libraries were prepared and TCR repertoires were sequenced by different laboratories using diverse techniques, in order to increase sequencing depth and limit assay-specific biases. Between about 0.85 and 9.5 billion PBMCs per donor were obtained by leukapheresis. Results the study describes overall, beyond this receptor: Rarefaction of sorted-subset datasets indicated incomplete sequencing despite the large sequencing depth. The genetic and exposure-history diversity represented was limited by the small number of donors. Naive subsets generally had larger estimated clonotype richness than memory subsets. Sharing across several donors was observed for around 5% of naive CD4, 3% to 3.5% of naive CD8, around 2.5% of memory CD4, and about 0.39% of memory CD8 clonotypes. Sampling was restricted to blood, and TCR repertoires in tissue are likely to differ from TCR repertoires in blood. Compared with non-shared clonotypes, the clonotypes found in all four sorted-subset donors had higher generation probabilities. Based on pairwise subsampling, the degree of clonotype sharing among donors was expected to be affected by sequencing depth.

CDR3 length: 11 amino acids, cysteine to phenylalanine. The only DNA kept is the CDR3, 33 bases in frame from the first base. V is shortened by 5 bases, J by 6 bases, and the region joining them spans 10 bases. The germline V gene specifies SQVTM as CDR1 and ANQGSEA as CDR2. CD8 naive samples were obtained by positive selection for CCR7 among CD45RO-negative cells, yielding a CD45RA+CCR7+ population from which TemRA cells were excluded. Healthy HIV-negative adults with no recently reported acute infections or vaccinations were included as donors. Only Caucasian adults living in Nashville, Tennessee, USA were represented among the donors. Blood was obtained by leukapheresis, after which PBMCs were separated by Ficoll-Histopaque density gradient centrifugation and cryopreserved in liquid nitrogen vapor phase. Analytical flow cytometry was used to check the purity and quantity of every magnetically sorted T cell population. Genomic DNA was isolated from every sorted fraction and measured by UV absorbance on a Nanodrop 2000c.

Using the deep immunoSEQ assay, TCR CDR3 regions were amplified from genomic DNA by multiplex PCR. Extracted genomic DNA from each cell subset was spread evenly across all wells of several immunoSEQ 96-well plates, with each plate serving as a replicate. Each replicate PCR for sorted subsets received around 210 ng genomic DNA, equal to around 32,000 T cell genomes. Purified libraries were measured with a Qubit 3.0 fluorometer, size-checked on a Bioanalyzer 2100, and measured again with the KAPA Library Quantification kit. Every immunoSEQ 96-well plate was sequenced on a separate single-read 150-cycle Illumina NextSeq 550 flow cell. For the original study's pipeline: Because the immunoSEQ output included only junctional sequences and no quality scores, the filtering could not be the same as the filtering used for full-length reads. Sequences were annotated with PyIR, a Python wrapper for IgBLAST v1.9, using IMGT germline references to assign V/J genes and CDR3. Reads were removed for weak V/J assignments (E-value above 1e-6), missing CDR3, stop codons, out-of-frame junctions, or ambiguous translated residues. V3J clonotypes were defined as sequences sharing the same inferred V gene, J gene, and CDR3 amino acid sequence. The percentage overlap between two repertoires was calculated by dividing the number of shared unique clonotypes by the size of the smaller repertoire. Three approaches were used to assess repertoire richness: RTK rarefaction, the Chao1 estimator, and Recon v2.1 estimates of unobserved clonotypes. Generation probabilities were computed with OLGA for all TCRbeta clonotypes obtained by the gDNA method from several donors. TCRdb re-hosts the immuneACCESS table, in-frame sequences only. Its copies lack some clones; in the studies checked, an unresolved V gene accounts for under half of them, and the cause for the rest is not known. V, J and clone size are those of that table, while D and trimming were read from the DNA. The table for this sample lists some 580,000 clones; about 98% of them were counted only once. The ten top clones hold around 0.3% of the sample.

The clonotype was recovered from a man under 40 in good health. The chain couples TRBV29-1 to TRBJ1-1; confidence is insufficient to name the D gene. The material sequenced was naive CD8+ T cells sorted from blood. Interpreted using the paper, the cell subset or site label stands for: CD45RA+CCR7+. CDR3 region: CSVLRGSEAFF. The sequence in DNA is TGCAGCGTTCTCCGGGGTTCTGAAGCTTTCTTT. Full variable domain (CDR3 extended with the reference TRBV29-1 and TRBJ1-1 proteins): SAVISQKPSRDICQRGTSLTIQCQVDSQVTMMFWYRQQPGQSLTLIATANQGSEATYESGFVIDKFPISRPNLTFSTLTVSNMSPEDSSIYLCSVLRGSEAFFGQGTRLTVV.